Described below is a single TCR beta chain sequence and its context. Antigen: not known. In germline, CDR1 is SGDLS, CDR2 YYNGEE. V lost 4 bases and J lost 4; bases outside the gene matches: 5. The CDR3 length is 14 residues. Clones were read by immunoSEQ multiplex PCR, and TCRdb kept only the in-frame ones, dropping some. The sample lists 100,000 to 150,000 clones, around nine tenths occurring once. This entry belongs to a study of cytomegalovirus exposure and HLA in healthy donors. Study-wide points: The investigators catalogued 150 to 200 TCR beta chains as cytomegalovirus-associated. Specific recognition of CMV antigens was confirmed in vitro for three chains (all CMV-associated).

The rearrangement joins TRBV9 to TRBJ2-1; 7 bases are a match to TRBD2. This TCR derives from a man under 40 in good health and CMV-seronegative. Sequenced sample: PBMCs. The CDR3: CASSPRTSYNEQFF. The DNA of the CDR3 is TGTGCCAGCAGCCCAAGGACTAGTTACAATGAGCAGTTCTTC.